One T cell receptor beta chain is described in this entry. Its antigen is not known. TCRdb keeps only in-frame clones here, not all; method: immunoSEQ multiplex PCR. The data show 2 million to 2.5 million clones, approximately 96% seen once. This entry belongs to a study of shared clonotypes between healthy human individuals. Study context: Per-donor plates numbered three CD4 naive, three CD4 memory, two CD8 naive and one CD8 memory. General study findings and limits: Researchers sampled only blood; tissue repertoires likely differ.

Sequencing was carried out using naive CD4+ T cells sorted from blood. Subset noted: CD45RA+ positively selected. The source is a man younger than 30 in good health.

The CDR3 sequence is CASSLEGGVVGELFF. CDR3 bases: TGTGCCAGCAGCTTAGAAGGGGGAGTGGTCGGGGAGCTGTTTTTT. V and J are TRBV11-2 and TRBJ2-2; D is perhaps TRBD1 (6 bases). The CDR3 has 15 amino acids. Trimming removed 0 bases at V and 7 bases at J, with 12 bases between. CDR1 is SGHAT and CDR2 is FQNNGV in the germline V gene.